One and the same sample provided the 30 T cell receptor beta chains below, sequenced in a study of T cells in Graves' hyperthyroidism and ophthalmopathy. What was amplified from RNA transcripts were TCR beta CDR3 regions. Initially, a first-round RT-PCR of the TCR CDR3 employed the HTBI primer set. TCRdb ran MiXCR on the multiplex PCR reads and lists one entry per CDR3 protein. Of some 740,000 distinct CDR3 sequences detected, 12% to 15% appear once; the ten largest clones hold 10% to 13%. The sequenced sample consisted of blood. The origin of the receptors is a young woman with Graves' hyperthyroidism.

There are many counts of this clonotype. This chain joins TRBV7-9 and TRBJ2-5; the D is unclear. The CDR3 covers 16 residues. Trimming pared 5 bases from V and 2 bases from J, leaving 18 bases between. Germline V gives CDR1 SEHNR, CDR2 FQNEAQ (reference sequence). The CDR3 here is CASSHLESVGQETQYF. CDR3 nucleotides: TGTGCCAGCAGCCACCTGGAGAGTGTGGGACAAGAGACCCAGTACTTC.

The CDR3 nucleotides are TGTGCCAGCAGTTTAAGGGCAGGGAGGTACGAGCAGTACTTC. Its translation: CASSLRAGRYEQYF. This chain links TRBV12-3 or TRBV12-4 with TRBJ2-7; tentative D call: TRBD2 (6 bases). The CDR3 is 14 residues long. Trimming removed 2 bases from V and 4 bases from J, with 12 bases in between.

The rearrangement links TRBV13 to TRBJ1-2, with TRBD1 matching over 9 bases. There are 13 residues in the CDR3. CDR1 and CDR2 from the germline V gene are PRHDT and FYEKMQ (reference sequence). Trimming removed 8 bases from V and 6 bases from J; junction bases left unmatched: 7. In nucleotides, the CDR3 is TGTGCCAGCGGACCCGACAGGGGGAATGGCTACACCTTC. Translated: CASGPDRGNGYTF.

A remark on this clonotype: A read error may be the cause here, since a much bigger clone is one base away. V gene TRBV6-9 combines with J gene TRBJ1-1, with a possible D match to TRBD1 (6 bases). The CDR3 is 13 amino acids. Germline V gives CDR1 MNHGY, CDR2 SVAAGI. The V end lost 3 bases, the J end lost 4 bases, and 9 bases lay between the germline ends. CDR3 sequence (DNA): TGTGCCAGCAGTTACAACAGGGTCACTGAAGCTTTCTTT. Translation: CASSYNRVTEAFF.

The gene calls are TRBV12-3 or TRBV12-4 and TRBJ1-2, with D unresolved. V was pared by 6 bases and J by 7 bases, with 15 bases between. CDR3 length: 13 amino acids. The chain's CDR3 is CASRLQAFGGYTF. The CDR3 nucleotides read TGTGCCAGCAGACTTCAGGCTTTCGGTGGCTACACCTTC.

In this sample, this clonotype turned up many times. The chain's CDR3 is CATSDPQGLAGEETQYF. The CDR3 region has the DNA TGTGCCACCAGTGATCCCCAAGGACTAGCGGGGGAAGAGACCCAGTACTTC. The chain links TRBV24-1 to TRBJ2-5; 13 bases fit TRBD2. CDR1 is KGHDR, CDR2 SFDVKD, per germline. This CDR3 contains 17 residues. The junction had 6 bases not matched to a gene; V was cut back by 3 bases and J by 3 bases.

Notes on this clonotype: A much larger clone differs from this one at a single base, so this may be a read error. V gene TRBV12-3 or TRBV12-4 combines with J gene TRBJ2-1; D perhaps matches TRBD2 (6 bases). The CDR3 is made up of 18 amino acids. Trimming took off 6 bases at V and 5 bases at J, with 26 bases between the two ends. In nucleotides, the CDR3 is TGTGCCAGCAGCTCCGAAGGGACTCCCTTTCCTGAACACAATGAGCAGTTCTTC. The encoded protein is CASSSEGTPFPEHNEQFF.

This clonotype was picked up a small number of times. The chain links TRBV11-2 to TRBJ1-4, with unresolved D. Per the germline V gene, CDR1 is SGHAT and CDR2 is FQNNGV. Trimming removed 2 bases from V and 0 bases from J, with 16 bases in between. The CDR3 loop spans 18 amino acids. The CDR3 loop is CASSLFPHGVTTNEKLFF. The CDR3 DNA reads as TGTGCCAGCAGCTTATTCCCACACGGGGTAACAACTAATGAAAAACTGTTTTTT.

This clonotype was recorded many times. The genes are TRBV30 and TRBJ1-1; no clear D gene. CDR1 and CDR2 (germline): GTSNPN, SVGIG (reference sequence). Trimming took 3 bases from V and 1 from J, leaving 18 bases between them. There are 16 residues in the CDR3. CDR3 in amino acids: CAWSPEAFYGNTEAFF. CDR3 nucleotides: TGTGCCTGGAGCCCAGAAGCCTTCTACGGGAACACTGAAGCTTTCTTT. Full variable domain (remainder filled in from reference TRBV30 and TRBJ1-1): SQTIHQWPATLVQPVGSPLSLECTVEGTSNPNLYWYRQAAGRGLQLLFYSVGIGQISSEVPQNLSASRPQDRQFILSSKKLLLSDSGFYLCAWSPEAFYGNTEAFFGQGTRLTVV.

V usage is TRBV4-1 and J usage is TRBJ2-2; weak D call: TRBD2 (7 bases). Germline CDR1 MGHRA, CDR2 YSYEKL. This CDR3 has 16 residues. Trimming pared 0 bases from V and 6 bases from J, leaving 14 bases between. This CDR3 reads CASSQDDTGRAGELFF. CDR3 DNA sequence: TGCGCCAGCAGCCAAGACGATACAGGGAGGGCCGGGGAGCTGTTTTTT.

This chain connects TRBV7-2 to TRBJ1-4; possibly TRBD1 for D (5 bases). Germline assignment: CDR1 SGHTA and CDR2 FQGNSA. Trimming took off 1 base at V and 0 bases at J, with 9 bases between the two ends. The CDR3 spans 16 residues. The CDR3 here is CASSLGQTATNEKLFF. CDR3 DNA: TGTGCCAGCAGCTTAGGACAGACTGCAACTAATGAAAAACTGTTTTTT.

This clonotype occurred many times. V usage is TRBV6-1 and J usage is TRBJ1-3; perhaps TRBD1 as D (5 bases). The germline V and J ends were trimmed by 5 bases and 0 bases, with 8 bases remaining between them. The germline V gene encodes CDR1 MNHNS and CDR2 SASEGT. The CDR3 runs to 14 residues. DNA for the CDR3: TGTGCCAGCAGTTCGGACAACTCTGGAAACACCATATATTTT. As protein: CASSSDNSGNTIYF.

This chain connects TRBV18 to TRBJ2-1; D unresolved. CDR1 KGHSH and CDR2 LQKENI come from the germline V gene. CDR3 size: 16 residues. Trimming pared 6 bases from V and 1 base from J, leaving 16 bases between. CDR3 in DNA: TGTGCCAGCTCTTCCGAGACTCCCGGATCCTACAATGAGCAGTTCTTC. The encoded protein is CASSSETPGSYNEQFF.

The genes are TRBV19 and TRBJ2-7, with D unclear. The germline CDR1 and CDR2 sequences are LNHDA and SQIVND (reference sequence). The V gene lost 1 base and the J gene lost 3 bases, with 7 bases spanning the gap. The CDR3 consists of 13 residues. DNA of the CDR3: TGTGCCAGTAGTATAGCTGCTTTCTACGAGCAGTACTTC. Protein sequence: CASSIAAFYEQYF.

This clonotype has ten or more counts. The V and J genes are TRBV20-1 and TRBJ2-1; the D gene is possibly TRBD2 (6 bases). The CDR3 totals 16 residues. V was cut by 6 bases and J by 4 bases, with 22 bases left in between. Per the germline V gene, CDR1 is DFQATT and CDR2 is SNEGSKA (reference sequence). CDR3 sequence: CSAPWGGMALYNEQFF. The CDR3 DNA sequence: TGCAGTGCCCCCTGGGGCGGGATGGCGTTATACAATGAGCAGTTCTTC.

A word on this clonotype: In this CDR3 the conserved last residue, phenylalanine or tryptophan, is missing, so a read error is likely. V usage is TRBV4-1 and J usage is TRBJ1-3; D is uncertain. The CDR3 consists of 13 residues. CDR1 is MGHRA, CDR2 YSYEKL, per germline. The germline V and J ends were trimmed by 4 bases and 0 bases, with 4 bases remaining between them. CDR3: CASSRDSGNTIYS. The CDR3 DNA sequence: TGCGCCAGCAGCCGGGACTCTGGAAACACCATATATTCT.

The chain carries TRBV29-1 and TRBJ2-2, with D hard to call. The ends were cut back, 7 bases at V and 6 bases at J, with 9 bases in the middle. CDR1 and CDR2 (germline): SQVTM, ANQGSEA. This CDR3 region has 11 residues. As DNA, the CDR3 is TGCAGCGCCTTAAGGGCCGGGGAGCTGTTTTTT. Its protein is CSALRAGELFF.

This clonotype was observed many times. The chain combines TRBV11-3 with TRBJ2-1; TRBD2 matches at 8 bases. CDR3 size: 15 residues. Germline CDR1 SGHNT, CDR2 YENEEA. The J segment lost 6 bases and the V segment lost 5 bases, leaving 9 bases of the junction unmatched. CDR3 in DNA: TGTGCCAGCAGCCAGAGCGGGAGTCAGGTCAATGAGCAGTTCTTC. Translated, it gives CASSQSGSQVNEQFF.

In this sample, this clonotype turned up many times. The chain recombines TRBV5-1 with TRBJ2-7; D remains unclear. Germline CDR1 and CDR2: SGHRS and YFSETQ. The V end lost 1 base, the J end lost 2 bases, and 19 bases lay between the germline ends. The length of the CDR3 is 17 residues. CDR3 sequence reads: CASSLWPMVAAAYEQYF. The CDR3 DNA reads as TGCGCCAGCAGCTTGTGGCCAATGGTGGCGGCAGCCTACGAGCAGTACTTC. The whole variable domain, filled in from reference TRBV5-1 and TRBJ2-7, reads KAGVTQTPRYLIKTRGQQVTLSCSPISGHRSVSWYQQTPGQGLQFLFEYFSETQRNKGNFPGRFSGRQFSNSRSEMNVSTLELGDSALYLCASSLWPMVAAAYEQYFGPGTRLTVT.

This clonotype was detected only a few times. The chain joins TRBV24-1 to TRBJ2-4; D might be TRBD1 or TRBD2, each matching 5 bases. From germline, CDR1 is KGHDR and CDR2 SFDVKD. The V and J ends lost 3 bases and 0 bases respectively, with 20 bases between them. The length of the CDR3 is 19 residues. DNA of the CDR3: TGTGCCACCAGTGATCCTATCTTACAGGACGGGGAAGCCAAAAACATTCAGTACTTC. Amino acid sequence: CATSDPILQDGEAKNIQYF.

The sample holds one count of this clonotype. The V gene is TRBV14, the J gene TRBJ2-3, with 12 bases matching TRBD2. Looked up from germline, CDR1 is SGHDN and CDR2 is FVKESK. Trimming removed 4 bases from V and 0 bases from J; junction bases left unmatched: 8. The CDR3 has 18 residues. The CDR3 loop reads CASSLRPGLAGSTDTQYF. In nucleotides, the CDR3 is TGTGCCAGCAGCCTCAGGCCGGGACTAGCGGGTAGCACAGATACGCAGTATTTT.

This clonotype occurred a few times. Germline and junction disagree at one end, which may indicate a read error. The V and J genes are TRBV6-1 and TRBJ1-2; 11 bases align to TRBD1. This CDR3 comprises 14 residues. Germline V gene lookup returns CDR1 MNHNS and CDR2 SASEGT. CDR3 residues: CTSTTGQGADGYTF. CDR3 bases: TGTACCAGCACCACCGGACAGGGGGCAGACGGCTACACCTTC.

This clonotype came up many times. V gene TRBV20-1 combines with J gene TRBJ2-7; 9 nucleotides align to TRBD2. CDR3 length: 14 amino acids. The J segment lost 1 base and the V segment lost 3 bases, leaving 4 bases of the junction unmatched. Germline V gene sequence: CDR1 DFQATT, CDR2 SNEGSKA (reference sequence). The CDR3 region has the DNA TGCAGTGCTAGTAGCCTAGCGGGGTCCTACGAGCAGTACTTC. It codes for CSASSLAGSYEQYF.

This rearrangement joins TRBV10-1 to TRBJ2-2, with D perhaps TRBD2 (6 bases). V was trimmed by 2 bases and J by 6 bases, leaving 7 bases between them. Germline V CDR1 and CDR2: WNHNN, SYGVQD (reference sequence). The CDR3 is 13 residues long. This CDR3 is CASSEREPGELFF. Written as DNA, the CDR3 is TGCGCCAGCAGTGAGCGGGAGCCCGGGGAGCTGTTTTTT.

This clonotype was seen ten or more times. V gene TRBV20-1 combines with J gene TRBJ2-7; 7 nucleotides match TRBD1. Trimming removed 3 bases from V and 3 bases from J; junction bases left unmatched: 5. Germline V gene data show CDR1 as DFQATT and CDR2 as SNEGSKA (reference sequence). The CDR3 has 13 amino acids. CDR3 in amino acids: CSARGQLVYEQYF. CDR3 coding DNA: TGCAGTGCTAGGGGACAGTTGGTCTACGAGCAGTACTTC.

This clonotype came up many times. The chain carries TRBV18 and TRBJ1-2, with 7 bases matching TRBD1. Germline V gene data show CDR1 as KGHSH and CDR2 as LQKENI. The CDR3 sequence is 12 residues long. V lost 3 bases, J lost 8 bases, and 3 bases stayed unmatched. The CDR3 here is CASSPTGIGYTF. The CDR3 nucleotides are TGTGCCAGCTCACCGACAGGGATCGGCTACACCTTC. The complete variable domain, with remaining parts taken from reference TRBV18 and TRBJ1-2, reads NAGVMQNPRHLVRRRGQEARLRCSPMKGHSHVYWYRQLPEEGLKFMVYLQKENIIDESGMPKERFSAEFPKEGPSILRIQQVVRGDSAAYFCASSPTGIGYTFGSGTRLTVV.

The V and J genes are TRBV9 and TRBJ1-6; 9 bases are a match to TRBD1. V shed 4 bases and J 7 bases; nucleotides not matched to a gene: 6. Germline CDR1 reads SGDLS; CDR2 reads YYNGEE. This CDR3 comprises 15 residues. CDR3 bases: TGTGCCAGCAGCAGAGTGGGACAGGGAAATTCACCCCTCCACTTT. Amino acids: CASSRVGQGNSPLHF.

This clonotype was seen at least ten times. The chain has TRBV30 and TRBJ2-2, with 8 positions matching TRBD2. The CDR3 is 14 amino acids. V was clipped by 3 bases and J by 6 bases; unmatched bases: 6. Germline V lookup: CDR1 GTSNPN, CDR2 SVGIG (reference sequence). CDR3 sequence (DNA): TGTGCCTGGAGGGAGCGGGGGATCGCCGGGGAGCTGTTTTTT. It yields the protein CAWRERGIAGELFF.

This clonotype appeared many times. V gene TRBV12-3 or TRBV12-4 combines with J gene TRBJ2-2, with D unclear. The ends were cut back, 2 bases at V and 5 bases at J, with 12 bases in the middle. This CDR3 is 15 amino acids long. The CDR3 loop is CASSLMGSPTGELFF. Written as DNA, the CDR3 is TGTGCCAGCAGTTTAATGGGATCTCCGACCGGGGAGCTGTTTTTT.

The chain carries TRBV2 and TRBJ2-2, with D perhaps TRBD1 (6 bases). The CDR3 spans 13 residues. Looked up from germline, CDR1 is SNHLY and CDR2 is FYNNEI. V gave up 9 bases and J gave up 3 bases, with 11 bases separating them. The CDR3 loop reads CARTEGDTGELFF. As DNA, the CDR3 is TGTGCCAGAACAGAGGGGGACACCGGGGAGCTGTTTTTT.